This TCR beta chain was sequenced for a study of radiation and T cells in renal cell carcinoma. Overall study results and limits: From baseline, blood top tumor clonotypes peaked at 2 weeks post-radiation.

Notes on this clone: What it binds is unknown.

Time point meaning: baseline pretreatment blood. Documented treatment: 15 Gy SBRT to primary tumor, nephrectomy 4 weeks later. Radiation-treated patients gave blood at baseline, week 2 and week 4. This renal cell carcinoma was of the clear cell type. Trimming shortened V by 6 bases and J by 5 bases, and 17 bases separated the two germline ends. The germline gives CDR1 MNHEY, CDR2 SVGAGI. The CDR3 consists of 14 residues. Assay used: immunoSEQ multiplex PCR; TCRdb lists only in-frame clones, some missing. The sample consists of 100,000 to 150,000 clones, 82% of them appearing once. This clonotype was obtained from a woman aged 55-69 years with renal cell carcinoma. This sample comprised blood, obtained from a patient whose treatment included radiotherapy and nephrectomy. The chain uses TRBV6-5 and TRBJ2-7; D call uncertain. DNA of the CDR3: TGTGCCAGCAGGCCCCGTATCACGGTCCACGAGCAGTACTTC. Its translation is CASRPRITVHEQYF.